There are a few counts of the clone carrying this T cell receptor beta chain. Its antigen is not identified. Timing groups of about 4 and about 12 weeks for second doses were pooled. The record originates from a study of T cell responses to AZD1222 COVID-19 vaccine. Study-wide results and caveats: Across spike, vaccine-associated CD4 TCRs were found, dominant at 160-218 and 743-854. White British ancestry dominated among donors, who included more females, and clonal diversity was possibly underestimated. Elevations in Spike-specific TCR breadth and depth followed administration of two AZD1222 doses.

V lost 5 bases and J 9 bases, leaving 11 bases between the germline ends. This CDR3 has 12 residues. The germline V gene encodes CDR1 SGHTA and CDR2 FQGNSA. TCRdb's table, derived via immunoSEQ multiplex PCR, lists solely in-frame clones and lacks some. The data contain 45,000 or so clones, around 90% of them seen just once; the ten biggest clones take up 1% to 1.3%. This chain connects TRBV7-2 to TRBJ1-5; perhaps TRBD1 as D (5 bases). Material: peripheral blood, obtained 28 days after the second AZD1222 dose. The receptor comes from an adult who received the AZD1222 COVID-19 vaccine. The CDR3 here is CASSRDVGPQHF. CDR3 in DNA: TGTGCCAGCAGCCGGGACGTAGGGCCCCAGCATTTT.